This passage covers 29 T cell receptor beta chains from one sample sequenced in a study of breast tumors, draining lymph nodes, adjacent tissues. TCRdb re-derived calls from the multiplex PCR reads in MiXCR, one entry per CDR3 protein. The table shows 15,000 to 20,000 distinct CDR3 sequences, with 55% to 75% occurring only once. Source material: tumor-adjacent breast tissue. The receptors were sampled from a female donor with breast cancer. Some clones in this sample may be carry-over from other donors' samples.

This clonotype was recorded at least ten times. The gene calls are TRBV9 and TRBJ1-5, with D possibly TRBD1 on 6 matching bases. There are 15 residues in the CDR3. V lost 4 bases and J 1 base, leaving 12 bases between the germline ends. Germline loops: CDR1 SGDLS, CDR2 YYNGEE. CDR3 sequence reads: CASSQGRDSNQPQHF. CDR3 in DNA: TGTGCCAGCAGCCAGGGGCGGGACAGCAATCAGCCCCAGCATTTT.

This clonotype was seen repeatedly, ten times or more. Germline and junction disagree at one end, which may indicate a read error. This chain joins TRBV25-1 and TRBJ2-5, with D possibly TRBD1 on 6 matching bases. The CDR3 spans 16 residues. The V gene's germline CDR1 is MGHDK and CDR2 SYGVNS. The CDR3 sequence: CAGSLRGKGHQETQYF. Written as DNA, the CDR3 is TGTGCCGGCAGTCTCAGGGGTAAAGGACACCAAGAGACCCAGTACTTC. The variable domain in full, completed from reference TRBV25-1 and TRBJ2-5, reads EADIYQTPRYLVIGTGKKITLECSQTMGHDKMYWYQQDPGMELHLIHYSYGVNSTEKGDLSSESTVSRIRTEHFPLTLESARPSHTSQYLCAGSLRGKGHQETQYFGPGTRLLVL.

Relative to its sample, this clonotype is medium-sized. The V gene is TRBV20-1, the J gene TRBJ1-6; maybe TRBD1 (5 bases). Per the germline V gene, CDR1 is DFQATT and CDR2 is SNEGSKA (reference sequence). The CDR3 runs to 15 residues. The V end was cut by 5 bases, the J end by 9 bases, with 20 bases between. The CDR3 reads CSAPGARAVASPLHF. The CDR3 bases are TGCAGTGCTCCTGGGGCGAGGGCAGTTGCTTCACCCCTCCACTTT.

The V gene is TRBV2, the J gene TRBJ1-2; 10 bases map to TRBD1. The CDR3 runs to 15 residues. J was trimmed by 4 bases and V by 7 bases; bases with no gene match: 9. Germline V CDR1 and CDR2: SNHLY, FYNNEI. DNA for the CDR3: TGTGCCAGCACGACAGGGGGCGCATCTATCTATGGCTACACCTTC. Translation: CASTTGGASIYGYTF.

The J gene is TRBJ1-2, the V gene TRBV12-3 or TRBV12-4, with D perhaps TRBD1 (6 bases). Deletions cut 4 bases from V and 2 bases from J, with 11 bases between. The CDR3 contains 14 residues. In nucleotides, the CDR3 is TGTGCCAGCAGTTCCCGGACAGTGAACTATGGCTACACCTTC. Protein sequence: CASSSRTVNYGYTF.

This sequence joins TRBV7-9 and TRBJ2-3, with 11 bases identical to TRBD2. J lost 3 bases, V lost 3 bases, and 5 bases had no gene match. Germline V lookup: CDR1 SEHNR, CDR2 FQNEAQ (reference sequence). The CDR3 spans 16 residues. Here the CDR3 DNA reads TGTGCCAGCAGCTTCCTTAGCGGGAGGGGGACAGATACGCAGTATTTT. It yields the protein CASSFLSGRGTDTQYF.

The chain links TRBV7-2 to TRBJ1-2; D possibly corresponds to TRBD1 (6 bases). CDR3 length: 13 residues. CDR1 SGHTA and CDR2 FQGNSA come from the germline V gene. Trimming shortened V by 5 bases and J by 6 bases, and 13 bases separated the two germline ends. CDR3 DNA sequence: TGTGCCAGCAGCACCTACAGGGACAATGGCTACACCTTC. Translated: CASSTYRDNGYTF.

Many counts were recorded for this clonotype. One base away lies a much larger clone, so this may be a sequencing read error. This chain joins TRBV12-3 or TRBV12-4 and TRBJ1-5; D unresolved. The CDR3 has 13 residues. V dropped 3 bases and J dropped 0 bases, with 3 bases sitting between them. The CDR3 region has the DNA TGTGCCAGCAGTTTGGGTAGCAATCAGCCCCAGCATTTT. Protein: CASSLGSNQPQHF.

The chain joins TRBV19 to TRBJ1-4; 7 nucleotides line up with TRBD1. Unmatched junction bases numbered 5, after V lost 5 bases and J lost 5 bases. In germline, CDR1 is LNHDA, CDR2 SQIVND (reference sequence). The CDR3 length is 14 residues. The CDR3 loop reads CASSPGTENEKLFF. The CDR3 nucleotides read TGTGCCAGTAGTCCCGGGACAGAGAATGAAAAACTGTTTTTT.

V usage is TRBV6-2 or TRBV6-3 and J usage is TRBJ2-5, with TRBD2 matching over 8 bases. The V and J ends lost 6 bases and 3 bases, in that order; junction bases with no gene match: 6. This CDR3 is built from 14 residues. Germline V gene lookup returns CDR1 MNHEY and CDR2 SVGEGT. The CDR3 loop reads CASRRVGGEETQYF. The DNA for the CDR3 is TGTGCCAGCAGAAGGGTCGGGGGGGAAGAGACCCAGTACTTC.

This clonotype was found many times. The CDR3 region is CASSSGQVYTDTQYF. The CDR3 nucleotides read TGTGCCAGCTCATCCGGACAGGTTTACACAGATACGCAGTATTTT. This rearrangement joins TRBV18 to TRBJ2-3, with 7 bases that match TRBD1. The germline gives CDR1 KGHSH, CDR2 LQKENI. Germline trimming cut 5 bases from V and 2 bases from J; bases unmatched to any gene: 7. This CDR3 has 15 residues.

Only a few counts were recorded for this clonotype. The chain joins TRBV20-1 to TRBJ2-3, with D perhaps TRBD2 (6 bases). CDR1 is DFQATT, CDR2 SNEGSKA, per germline (reference sequence). The ends were cut back, 3 bases at V and 6 bases at J, with 7 bases in the middle. The CDR3 covers 11 residues. DNA of the CDR3: TGCAGTGCTAGTGGGGGGGATACGCAGTATTTT. Its protein product is CSASGGDTQYF.

The gene calls are TRBV4-2 and TRBJ2-7; 10 bases are a match to TRBD2. CDR1 is LGHNA, CDR2 YNFKEQ, per germline. This CDR3 spans 16 amino acids. V shed 1 base and J 1 base; nucleotides not matched to a gene: 4. The CDR3 region has the DNA TGTGCCAGCAGCCAAGCACGGGGACTAGCGTCCTACGAGCAGTACTTC. Translation gives CASSQARGLASYEQYF.

The genes are TRBV4-1 and TRBJ1-2; TRBD1 is a possible D gene (6 bases). The germline CDR1 and CDR2 sequences are MGHRA and YSYEKL. The CDR3 runs 14 residues. Trimming shortened V by 0 bases and J by 6 bases, and 11 bases separated the two germline ends. This CDR3 is CASSQDRGGDGYTF. The CDR3 bases are TGCGCCAGCAGCCAAGACAGGGGCGGTGATGGCTACACCTTC.

The chain joins TRBV7-3 to TRBJ1-6, with a possible D match to TRBD1 (5 bases). Per germline, CDR1 SGHTA and CDR2 FQGTGA. This CDR3 spans 15 amino acids. With 4 bases removed from V and 13 bases from J, the gap between germline ends came to 20 bases. The CDR3 here is CASSSLGGRGSPLHF. The DNA for the CDR3 is TGTGCCAGCAGCTCTTTGGGGGGGAGAGGTTCGCCCCTCCACTTT.

The J gene is TRBJ1-6, the V gene TRBV2; possible D gene TRBD1, 5 bases. The V gene lost 3 bases and the J gene lost 13 bases, with 19 bases spanning the gap. Germline-derived CDR1 and CDR2 are SNHLY and FYNNEI. The CDR3 has 15 residues. This chain's CDR3 is CASSEARGSGGPLHF. In DNA form, the CDR3 reads TGTGCCAGCAGTGAGGCGCGGGGGAGTGGTGGGCCCCTCCACTTT.

This clonotype has a handful of counts. The rearrangement joins TRBV29-1 to TRBJ2-1, with 8 bases that match TRBD1. The CDR3 has 14 amino acids. J was trimmed by 5 bases and V by 6 bases; bases with no gene match: 9. The V gene's germline CDR1 is SQVTM and CDR2 ANQGSEA. CDR3 DNA: TGCAGCGTCAGATCAGGGGGCGTCAACAATGAGCAGTTCTTC. The encoded protein is CSVRSGGVNNEQFF.

This clonotype appeared a single time. The chain links TRBV29-1 to TRBJ1-2; D remains unclear. This CDR3 is built from 12 residues. The V gene's germline CDR1 is SQVTM and CDR2 ANQGSEA. Trimming cost V 0 bases and J 10 bases, with 12 bases left between them. The CDR3 spells CSVEDDQRSYTF. The CDR3 DNA sequence: TGCAGCGTTGAAGACGACCAAAGGTCCTACACCTTC.

The V call is TRBV2, the J call TRBJ2-7, with D perhaps being TRBD1 or TRBD2 (6 bases each). The CDR3 has 13 amino acids. CDR1 SNHLY and CDR2 FYNNEI come from the germline V gene. The V and J ends lost 4 bases and 1 base respectively, with 8 bases between them. This chain's CDR3 is CASSGRGSYEQYF. CDR3 sequence (DNA): TGTGCCAGCAGTGGGAGGGGGTCCTACGAGCAGTACTTC.

The gene calls are TRBV2 and TRBJ2-7; tentatively, D is TRBD1 (6 bases). The CDR3 contains 12 residues. Trimming took 6 bases from V and 3 from J, leaving 9 bases between them. In germline, CDR1 is SNHLY, CDR2 FYNNEI. The CDR3 protein is CASRGQSYEQYF. The CDR3 DNA sequence: TGTGCCAGCAGAGGACAGAGCTACGAGCAGTACTTC.

This rearrangement joins TRBV2 to TRBJ2-5; 11 bases agree with TRBD2. The CDR3 is 14 residues long. The V and J ends lost 6 bases and 7 bases, in that order; junction bases with no gene match: 7. Germline V gives CDR1 SNHLY, CDR2 FYNNEI. CDR3 nucleotides: TGTGCCAGCAGCGGGACTAGCGGAGGGGGGACCCAGTACTTC. Protein product: CASSGTSGGGTQYF.

This clonotype was observed a single time. This sequence joins TRBV11-2 and TRBJ1-2, with D possibly matching TRBD1 (6 bases). Trimming took off 5 bases at V and 2 bases at J, with 9 bases between the two ends. Germline CDR1 is SGHAT and CDR2 is FQNNGV. The CDR3 covers 13 residues. CDR3 region: CASSHGQNYGYTF. In DNA form, the CDR3 reads TGTGCCAGCAGCCATGGACAGAACTATGGCTACACCTTC.

The chain is built from TRBV7-9 and TRBJ2-7; 8 nucleotides line up with TRBD2. Germline CDR1 and CDR2: SEHNR and FQNEAQ (reference sequence). Trimming removed 3 bases from V and 3 bases from J; junction bases left unmatched: 7. This CDR3 has 15 residues. CDR3 DNA: TGTGCCAGCAGCTTGAGGACCAGCGGGAGCTACGAGCAGTACTTC. Its protein product is CASSLRTSGSYEQYF. Filled out from reference TRBV7-9 and TRBJ2-7, the complete variable domain reads DTGVSQNPRHKITKRGQNVTFRCDPISEHNRLYWYRQTLGQGPEFLTYFQNEAQLEKSRLLSDRFSAERPKGSFSTLEIQRTEQGDSAMYLCASSLRTSGSYEQYFGPGTRLTVT.

The CDR3 bases are TGCAGTGCTCCACCCCCCGGGACTACAACTAATGAAAAACTGTTTTTT. Translating it yields CSAPPPGTTTNEKLFF. The genes are TRBV20-1 and TRBJ1-4, with D tentatively TRBD1 (5 bases). With 5 bases removed from V and 0 bases from J, the gap between germline ends came to 16 bases. The CDR3 is 16 residues long. CDR1 is DFQATT and CDR2 is SNEGSKA in the germline V gene (reference sequence).

The V and J genes are TRBV7-2 and TRBJ1-6; TRBD1 aligns across 10 bases. J lost 7 bases, V lost 3 bases, and 3 bases had no gene match. Germline V gives CDR1 SGHTA, CDR2 FQGNSA. This CDR3 comprises 15 residues. The CDR3 region has the DNA TGTGCCAGCAGCTTCTCGGGACAGGGGAATTCACCCCTCCACTTT. It specifies CASSFSGQGNSPLHF.

V usage is TRBV12-3 or TRBV12-4 and J usage is TRBJ2-7, with 9 bases aligning to TRBD1. Trimming cost V 7 bases and J 2 bases; bases outside gene matches: 9. This CDR3 has 15 residues. The CDR3 bases are TGTGCCAGCACCCTCGGGGGGACAGGGACCTACGAGCAGTACTTC. This translates into CASTLGGTGTYEQYF.

This clonotype was found a few times. This chain uses TRBV20-1 with TRBJ1-2, with TRBD1 identical over 9 bases. Germline V lookup: CDR1 DFQATT, CDR2 SNEGSKA (reference sequence). The CDR3 length is 14 residues. The junction had 4 bases not matched to a gene; V was cut back by 2 bases and J by 3 bases. The CDR3 region has the DNA TGCAGTGCTAGACTGACAGGGGGGGACTATGGCTACACCTTC. Its protein product is CSARLTGGDYGYTF.

The chain combines TRBV4-3 with TRBJ2-5; possibly TRBD2 for D (5 bases). Per germline, CDR1 LGHNA and CDR2 YSLEER. The CDR3 loop spans 14 amino acids. The DNA for the CDR3 is TGCAGCGTTGAAGAGGGATTCGGACAAGAGACCCAGTACTTC. It translates to CSVEEGFGQETQYF.

The chain couples TRBV14 to TRBJ1-2; possibly TRBD1 for D (5 bases). This CDR3 spans 17 amino acids. Trimming took off 0 bases at V and 2 bases at J, with 16 bases between the two ends. Germline V gene lookup returns CDR1 SGHDN and CDR2 FVKESK. The CDR3 nucleotides read TGTGCCAGCAGCCAAGAAAACCTTGCCAGGGTCAACTATGGCTACACCTTC. Translated: CASSQENLARVNYGYTF.